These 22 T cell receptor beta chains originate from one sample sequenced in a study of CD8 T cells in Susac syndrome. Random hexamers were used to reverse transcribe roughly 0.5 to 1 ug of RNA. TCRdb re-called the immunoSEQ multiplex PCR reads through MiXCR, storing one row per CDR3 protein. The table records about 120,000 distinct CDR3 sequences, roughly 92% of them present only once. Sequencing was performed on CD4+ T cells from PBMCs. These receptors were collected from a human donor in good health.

CDR3 DNA sequence: TGTGCCAGCACCCCAAGAGCGGGAGTGGGGACAGATACGCAGTATTTT. Its translation: CASTPRAGVGTDTQYF. The chain combines TRBV28 with TRBJ2-3, with TRBD2 matching 8 bases. V was pared by 7 bases and J by 3 bases, with 12 bases of the junction left unmatched. The CDR3 consists of 16 residues. In germline, CDR1 is MDHEN, CDR2 SYDVKM.

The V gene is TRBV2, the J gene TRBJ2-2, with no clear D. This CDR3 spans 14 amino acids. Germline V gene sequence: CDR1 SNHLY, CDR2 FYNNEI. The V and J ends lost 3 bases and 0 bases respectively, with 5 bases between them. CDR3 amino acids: CASSEVPNTGELFF. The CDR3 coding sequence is TGTGCCAGCAGTGAGGTACCGAACACCGGGGAGCTGTTTTTT.

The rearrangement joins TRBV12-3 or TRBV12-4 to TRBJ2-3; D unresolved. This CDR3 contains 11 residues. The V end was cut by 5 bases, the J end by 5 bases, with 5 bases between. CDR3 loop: CASSRRDTQYF. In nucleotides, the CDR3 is TGTGCCAGCAGTCGCAGAGATACGCAGTATTTT.

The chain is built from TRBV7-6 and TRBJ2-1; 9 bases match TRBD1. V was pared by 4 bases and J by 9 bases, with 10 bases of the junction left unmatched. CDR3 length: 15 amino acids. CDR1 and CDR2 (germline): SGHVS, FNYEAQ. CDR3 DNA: TGTGCCAGCAGCTCCGGGACAGGGCTCTTAGGTGAGCAGTTCTTC. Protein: CASSSGTGLLGEQFF.

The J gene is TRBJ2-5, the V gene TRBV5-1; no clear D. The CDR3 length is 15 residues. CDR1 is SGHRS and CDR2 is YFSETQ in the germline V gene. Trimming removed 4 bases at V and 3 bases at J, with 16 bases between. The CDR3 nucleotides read TGCGCCAGCAGCCCTCAGAAACGGGCTGAAGAGACCCAGTACTTC. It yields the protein CASSPQKRAEETQYF.

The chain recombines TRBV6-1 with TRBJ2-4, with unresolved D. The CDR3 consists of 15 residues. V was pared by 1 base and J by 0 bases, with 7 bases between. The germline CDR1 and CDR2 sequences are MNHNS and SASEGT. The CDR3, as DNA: TGTGCCAGCAGTGAAGGCCCCCTAGCCAAAAACATTCAGTACTTC. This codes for CASSEGPLAKNIQYF.

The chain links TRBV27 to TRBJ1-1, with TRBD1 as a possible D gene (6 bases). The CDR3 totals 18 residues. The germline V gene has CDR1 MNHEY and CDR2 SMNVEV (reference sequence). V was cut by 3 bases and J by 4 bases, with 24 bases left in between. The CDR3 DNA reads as TGTGCCAGCAGTTTTTTGACCACCGGGGGGCTAGGAATCACTGAAGCTTTCTTT. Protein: CASSFLTTGGLGITEAFF.

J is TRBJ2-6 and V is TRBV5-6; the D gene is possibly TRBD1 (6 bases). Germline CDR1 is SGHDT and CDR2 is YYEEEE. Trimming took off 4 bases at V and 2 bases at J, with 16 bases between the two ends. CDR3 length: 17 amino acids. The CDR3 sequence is CASSPLDRRPGANVLTF. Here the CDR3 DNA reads TGTGCCAGCAGCCCCCTCGACAGGCGCCCTGGGGCCAACGTCCTGACTTTC.

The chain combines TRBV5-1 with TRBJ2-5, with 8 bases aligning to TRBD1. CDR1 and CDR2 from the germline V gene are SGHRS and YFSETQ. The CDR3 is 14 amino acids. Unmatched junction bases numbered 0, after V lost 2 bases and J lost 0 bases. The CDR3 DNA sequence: TGCGCCAGCAGCTTACAGGGGGACCAAGAGACCCAGTACTTC. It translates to CASSLQGDQETQYF.

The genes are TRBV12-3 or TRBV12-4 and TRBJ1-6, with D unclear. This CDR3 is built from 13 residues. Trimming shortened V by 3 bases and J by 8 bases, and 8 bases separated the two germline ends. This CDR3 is CASSFRLDSPLHF. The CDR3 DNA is TGTGCCAGCAGTTTTAGGCTCGATTCACCCCTCCACTTT.

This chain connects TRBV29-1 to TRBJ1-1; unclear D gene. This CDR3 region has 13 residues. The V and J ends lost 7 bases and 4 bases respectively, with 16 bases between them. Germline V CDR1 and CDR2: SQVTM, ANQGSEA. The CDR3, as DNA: TGCAGCGCCCACCTCACCCAGTTCACTGAAGCTTTCTTT. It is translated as CSAHLTQFTEAFF.

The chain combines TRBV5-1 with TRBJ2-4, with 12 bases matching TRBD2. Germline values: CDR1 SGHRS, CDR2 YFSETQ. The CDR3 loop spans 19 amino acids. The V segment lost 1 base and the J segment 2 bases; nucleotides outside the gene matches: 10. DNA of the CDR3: TGCGCCAGCAGCTTGCCTACTAGCGGGAGGATTGGGACCAAAAACATTCAGTACTTC. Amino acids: CASSLPTSGRIGTKNIQYF.

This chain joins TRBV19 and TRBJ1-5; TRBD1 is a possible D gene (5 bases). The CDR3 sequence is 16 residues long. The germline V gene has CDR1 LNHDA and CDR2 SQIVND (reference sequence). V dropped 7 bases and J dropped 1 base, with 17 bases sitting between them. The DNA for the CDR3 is TGTGCCAGTAAAGACCAGGGTTGGCTAAGCAATCAGCCCCAGCATTTT. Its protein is CASKDQGWLSNQPQHF.

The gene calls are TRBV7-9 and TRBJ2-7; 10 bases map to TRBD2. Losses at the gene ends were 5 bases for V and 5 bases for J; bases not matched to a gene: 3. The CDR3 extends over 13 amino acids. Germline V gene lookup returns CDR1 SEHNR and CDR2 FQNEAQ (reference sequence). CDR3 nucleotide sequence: TGTGCCAGCAGCCAAGGACTAGCGGACGAGCAGTACTTC. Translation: CASSQGLADEQYF.

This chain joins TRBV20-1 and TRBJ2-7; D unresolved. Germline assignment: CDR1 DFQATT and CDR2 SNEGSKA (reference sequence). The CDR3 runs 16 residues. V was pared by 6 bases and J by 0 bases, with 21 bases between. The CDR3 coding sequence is TGCAGTGCCCTAGATAACGGGCGCCCGTTCTCCTACGAGCAGTACTTC. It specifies CSALDNGRPFSYEQYF.

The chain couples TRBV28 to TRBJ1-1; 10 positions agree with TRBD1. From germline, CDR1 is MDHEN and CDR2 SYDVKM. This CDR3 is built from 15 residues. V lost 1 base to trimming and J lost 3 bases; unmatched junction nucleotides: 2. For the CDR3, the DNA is TGTGCCAGCAGTTTATACGGGACAGGGGACACTGAAGCTTTCTTT. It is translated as CASSLYGTGDTEAFF.

The CDR3 region is CASSPDGGLGYEQYF. As DNA, the CDR3 is TGTGCCAGCAGCCCAGATGGGGGATTGGGCTACGAGCAGTACTTC. The J gene is TRBJ2-7, the V gene TRBV7-2; D is possibly TRBD1 or TRBD2 (5 bases each). The CDR3 sequence is 15 residues long. CDR1 is SGHTA, CDR2 FQGNSA, per germline. Trimming removed 5 bases at V and 3 bases at J, with 17 bases between.

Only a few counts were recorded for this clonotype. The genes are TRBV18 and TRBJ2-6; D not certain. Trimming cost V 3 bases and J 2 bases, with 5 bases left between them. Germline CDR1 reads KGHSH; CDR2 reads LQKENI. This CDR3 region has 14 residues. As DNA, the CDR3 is TGTGCCAGCTCACCTGGTGCTGGGGCCAACGTCCTGACTTTC. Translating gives CASSPGAGANVLTF.

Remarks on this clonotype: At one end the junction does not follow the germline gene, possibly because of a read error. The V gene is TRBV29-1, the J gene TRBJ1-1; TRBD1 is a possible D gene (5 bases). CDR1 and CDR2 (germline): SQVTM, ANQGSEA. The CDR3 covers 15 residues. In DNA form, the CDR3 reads TGCAGCGTTGAAGTTCCCGGGACGGAGAACCCTGAAGCTTTCTTT. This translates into CSVEVPGTENPEAFF.

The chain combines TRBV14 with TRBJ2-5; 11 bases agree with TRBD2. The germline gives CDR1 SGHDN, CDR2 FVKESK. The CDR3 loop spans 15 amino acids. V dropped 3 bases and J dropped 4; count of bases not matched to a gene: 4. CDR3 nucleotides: TGTGCCAGCAGCCACCCCGGACTAGCGGGAGAGACCCAGTACTTC. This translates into CASSHPGLAGETQYF.

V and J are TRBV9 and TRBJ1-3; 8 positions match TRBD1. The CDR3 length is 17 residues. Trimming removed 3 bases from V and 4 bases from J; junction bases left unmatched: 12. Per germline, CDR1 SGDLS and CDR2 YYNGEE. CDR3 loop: CASSAGTGGGLGNTIYF. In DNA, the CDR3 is TGTGCCAGCAGCGCCGGGACAGGAGGAGGTCTAGGAAACACCATATATTTT.

The CDR3 sequence: CASSPGSSGGNEQFF. CDR3 coding DNA: TGTGCCAGCAGCCCAGGATCCTCCGGAGGGAATGAGCAGTTCTTC. The chain has TRBV11-1 and TRBJ2-1; weak D call: TRBD2 (6 bases). The CDR3 totals 15 residues. Germline assignment: CDR1 SGHAT and CDR2 FQDESV (reference sequence). V dropped 5 bases and J dropped 7 bases, with 18 bases sitting between them.